This T cell receptor (beta chain) was identified during a study of siplizumab effects on memory and regulatory T cells. Findings of the study overall: Tregs that proliferated in siplizumab cultures did not have their suppressive function confirmed. Contribution to the alloresponse seemed major for naive T cells, which also seemed more diverse than memory cells. Sequences below about 10^-5 frequency were poorly captured, and few alloreactive clones mapped to unstimulated subsets. Alloreactive sequences tracing back to unstimulated CD4+ memory cells fell significantly with siplizumab.

Repertoires were generated with immunoSEQ multiplex PCR, while TCRdb's copy carries only in-frame clones and drops some. The sample carries some 97,000 clones, 94% recorded once. As regards this clone: Its cognate antigen is unknown. Other DNA sequences in the same sample also yield this CDR3.

V was cut by 1 base and J by 1 base, with 1 base left in between. CDR1 is DFQATT, CDR2 SNEGSKA, per germline (reference sequence). The CDR3 has 11 residues. This chain links TRBV20-1 with TRBJ1-1; no clear D gene. The TCR comes from a human donor in good health. Sequenced input: Tregs sorted from blood. As DNA, the CDR3 is TGCAGTGCTAGAGGGAACACTGAAGCTTTCTTT. This translates into CSARGNTEAFF.